These 2 T cell receptor beta chains were all obtained from the same sample, sequenced in a study of cytomegalovirus exposure and HLA in healthy donors. TCRdb's copy holds only in-frame clones and misses some; the assay was immunoSEQ multiplex PCR. The sample lists 200,000 to 300,000 clones; 86% were seen once. Sequences were obtained from PBMCs. These receptors were collected from a woman aged 25 to 45 in good health and CMV-seropositive.

In its sample, this clone was seen once. The genes are TRBV6-5 and TRBJ2-2; 8 positions agree with TRBD2. CDR3 length equals 15 residues. After removal of 7 bases from V and 6 bases from J, the junction contained 10 bases not matched to a gene. Germline CDR1 MNHEY, CDR2 SVGAGI. CDR3 DNA: TGTGCCAGCACCAAGGGGACTAGGTTTGCCGGGGAGCTGTTTTTT. Protein sequence: CASTKGTRFAGELFF.

The chain couples TRBV15 to TRBJ2-5, with 11 bases identical to TRBD2. Germline V gives CDR1 LNHNV, CDR2 YYDKDF (reference sequence). The CDR3 is 15 amino acids. The V segment lost 2 bases and the J segment 4 bases; nucleotides outside the gene matches: 3. The CDR3 DNA follows: TGTGCCACCAGCAGATCCGGACTAGCGGGAGAGACCCAGTACTTC. Its protein is CATSRSGLAGETQYF. Looking up the rest from reference TRBV15 and TRBJ2-5 gives the full variable domain: DAMVIQNPRYQVTQFGKPVTLSCSQTLNHNVMYWYQQKSSQAPKLLFHYYDKDFNNEADTPDNFQSRRPNTSFCFLDIRSPGLGDTAMYLCATSRSGLAGETQYFGPGTRLLVL.